Below are 20 T cell receptor beta chains sequenced from a single sample in a study of sequential checkpoint blockade in melanoma. Only in-frame clones appear in the TCRdb table, and some are missing; sequencing was by immunoSEQ multiplex PCR. The sample includes some 19,000 clones, around 30% of them seen just once. Treatment reported: randomized to nivolumab then ipilimumab (arm A) or the reverse (arm B). The specimen was tumor tissue (inferred from file names), collected from a patient given nivolumab and ipilimumab in sequence. The origin of the receptors is a human donor with melanoma.

The chain employs TRBV18 and TRBJ2-3; 7 bases match TRBD1. This CDR3 spans 16 amino acids. Trimming cost V 1 base and J 2 bases; bases outside gene matches: 6. Looked up from germline, CDR1 is KGHSH and CDR2 is LQKENI. The CDR3 nucleotides read TGTGCCAGCTCACCACGAAGGGACAGATCCACAGATACGCAGTATTTT. Translation gives CASSPRRDRSTDTQYF.

This clone was seen at least ten times. This chain joins TRBV11-3 and TRBJ2-6; weak D call: TRBD2 (5 bases). The V gene's germline CDR1 is SGHNT and CDR2 YENEEA. The CDR3 totals 15 residues. Trimming shortened V by 1 base and J by 1 base, and 5 bases separated the two germline ends. The CDR3 region is CASSLGGSGANVLTF. The CDR3 nucleotides read TGTGCCAGCAGCTTAGGAGGGTCTGGGGCCAACGTCCTGACTTTC.

This clone was detected a few times. J is TRBJ2-1 and V is TRBV7-4; the match to TRBD2 covers 10 bases. The ends lost 5 bases at V and 3 bases at J; junction bases unmatched: 7. The CDR3 length is 16 residues. Germline V lookup: CDR1 SGHVT, CDR2 SQSDAQ. CDR3 nucleotide sequence: TGTGCCAGCAGCAGTCTAGCGGGGGTTCGCTACAATGAGCAGTTCTTC. As protein: CASSSLAGVRYNEQFF.

The chain is built from TRBV6-8 and TRBJ2-3; TRBD1 might be the D (5 bases). V dropped 8 bases and J dropped 4 bases, with 13 bases sitting between them. The CDR3 extends over 13 amino acids. In germline, CDR1 is MNHGY, CDR2 SAAAGT. CDR3 bases: TGTGCCAGCTTGGGGCTAACAGCAGATACGCAGTATTTT. Protein product: CASLGLTADTQYF.

This clone has just a few counts. The V call is TRBV9, the J call TRBJ1-6; D gene ambiguous. In germline, CDR1 is SGDLS, CDR2 YYNGEE. The CDR3 totals 15 residues. Trimming pared 5 bases from V and 2 bases from J, leaving 11 bases between. The CDR3 loop is CASSETFPYNSPLHF. The CDR3 bases are TGTGCCAGCAGTGAGACATTTCCCTATAATTCACCCCTCCACTTT. The whole variable domain, filled in from reference TRBV9 and TRBJ1-6, reads DSGVTQTPKHLITATGQRVTLRCSPRSGDLSVYWYQQSLDQGLQFLIQYYNGEERAKGNILERFSAQQFPDLHSELNLSSLELGDSALYFCASSETFPYNSPLHFGNGTRLTVT.

This sequence joins TRBV28 and TRBJ1-6; 7 positions agree with TRBD1. Germline CDR1 and CDR2: MDHEN and SYDVKM. CDR3 length: 15 residues. V dropped 3 bases and J dropped 10; count of bases not matched to a gene: 9. The CDR3 sequence: CASSFGDRVQSPLHF. CDR3 in DNA: TGTGCCAGCAGTTTCGGAGACAGGGTACAATCACCCCTCCACTTT.

This chain links TRBV14 with TRBJ2-7; no clear D gene. Trimming pared 1 base from V and 4 bases from J, leaving 14 bases between. This CDR3 spans 15 amino acids. The germline gives CDR1 SGHDN, CDR2 FVKESK. CDR3 loop: CASSQGDYTWYEQYF. DNA of the CDR3: TGTGCCAGCAGCCAAGGGGATTATACTTGGTACGAGCAGTACTTC.

The J gene is TRBJ1-1, the V gene TRBV6-8; possible D gene TRBD1, 5 bases. The V gene lost 6 bases and the J gene lost 5 bases, with 19 bases spanning the gap. Per germline, CDR1 MNHGY and CDR2 SAAAGT. The CDR3 totals 15 residues. CDR3 DNA sequence: TGTGCCAGCAGCTCCGGGACCGTGCTGGTAACTGAAGCTTTCTTT. This sequence encodes CASSSGTVLVTEAFF.

The rearrangement joins TRBV29-1 to TRBJ2-1; TRBD1 agrees at 8 bases. V shed 6 bases and J 6 bases; nucleotides not matched to a gene: 7. This CDR3 comprises 13 residues. The germline gives CDR1 SQVTM, CDR2 ANQGSEA. The CDR3 spells CSVPPGQVNEQFF. The CDR3, as DNA: TGCAGCGTCCCCCCGGGACAGGTCAATGAGCAGTTCTTC.

The chain uses TRBV6-8 and TRBJ1-3; D is undetermined. The V gene's germline CDR1 is MNHGY and CDR2 SAAAGT. The V gene lost 6 bases and the J gene lost 4 bases, with 10 bases spanning the gap. The CDR3 spans 13 residues. The CDR3 spells CASSGWQGNTIYF. In DNA form, the CDR3 reads TGTGCCAGCAGCGGATGGCAAGGAAACACCATATATTTT.

The rearrangement joins TRBV19 to TRBJ2-3, with D possibly being TRBD1 (6 bases). The germline CDR1 and CDR2 sequences are LNHDA and SQIVND (reference sequence). The CDR3 contains 14 residues. With 5 bases removed from V and 2 bases from J, the gap between germline ends came to 11 bases. The CDR3 loop is CASSPGQNTDTQYF. Written as DNA, the CDR3 is TGTGCCAGTAGTCCAGGACAGAACACAGATACGCAGTATTTT.

This clone was found a few times. The chain joins TRBV7-1 to TRBJ2-7; D uncertain. TRBV7-1 is flagged as an ORF with uncertain function. Trimming stripped 5 bases from V and 2 bases from J, with 13 bases between. The CDR3 is 14 residues long. The CDR3 sequence: CASSVYMDPYEQYF. DNA of the CDR3: TGTGCCAGCAGCGTCTACATGGACCCCTACGAGCAGTACTTC.

This clone was counted a few times. This chain connects TRBV19 to TRBJ1-1; D is unresolved. The CDR3 contains 14 residues. Deletions cut 7 bases from V and 0 bases from J, with 12 bases between. Per germline, CDR1 LNHDA and CDR2 SQIVND (reference sequence). This CDR3 is CASTWTDMNTEAFF. CDR3 sequence (DNA): TGTGCCAGTACTTGGACTGACATGAACACTGAAGCTTTCTTT. Full variable domain (rest looked up from reference TRBV19 and TRBJ1-1): DGGITQSPKYLFRKEGQNVTLSCEQNLNHDAMYWYRQDPGQGLRLIYYSQIVNDFQKGDIAEGYSVSREKKESFPLTVTSAQKNPTAFYLCASTWTDMNTEAFFGQGTRLTVV.

This clone is a singleton in its sample. The chain has TRBV30 and TRBJ2-2, with TRBD2 matching 9 bases. Germline CDR1 GTSNPN, CDR2 SVGIG (reference sequence). The CDR3 consists of 15 residues. Trimming cost V 8 bases and J 6 bases; bases outside gene matches: 13. The DNA for the CDR3 is TGTGCCCGGCGGGAGCGGGGGGCTATCTCCGGGGAGCTGTTTTTT. This gives the protein CARRERGAISGELFF.

This clone was detected only a few times. This chain joins TRBV28 and TRBJ2-1; TRBD2 might be the D (8 bases). The V gene lost 8 bases and the J gene lost 5 bases, with 19 bases spanning the gap. This CDR3 contains 15 residues. CDR1 is MDHEN and CDR2 is SYDVKM in the germline V gene. The CDR3 spells CASLTGTRGHNEQFF. CDR3 DNA sequence: TGTGCCAGCTTGACCGGGACTAGGGGGCACAATGAGCAGTTCTTC.

The rearrangement links TRBV12-5 to TRBJ2-7, with D perhaps TRBD2 (6 bases). The CDR3 runs to 12 residues. The germline V gene has CDR1 LGHNT and CDR2 FRNRAP. CDR3 sequence (DNA): TGTGCCAGCTCCGGGTCCGGGGGAGTGCAGTACTTC. This codes for CASSGSGGVQYF.

The rearrangement joins TRBV9 to TRBJ2-3; 8 bases line up with TRBD2. The CDR3 consists of 16 residues. The germline V gene has CDR1 SGDLS and CDR2 YYNGEE. V was pared by 3 bases and J by 3 bases, with 9 bases of the junction left unmatched. CDR3 sequence reads: CASSAGEAGGTDTQYF. The CDR3 nucleotides read TGTGCCAGCAGCGCGGGCGAGGCGGGAGGAACAGATACGCAGTATTTT.

This chain links TRBV29-1 with TRBJ1-2; 7 bases match TRBD1. V shed 0 bases and J 8 bases; nucleotides not matched to a gene: 9. The CDR3 is 14 amino acids. CDR1 and CDR2 from the germline V gene are SQVTM and ANQGSEA. CDR3 coding DNA: TGCAGCGTTGAAGATTGGAGGGGGCACTGGGGCTACACCTTC. It encodes CSVEDWRGHWGYTF. Together with reference TRBV29-1 and TRBJ1-2, the CDR3 gives the full variable domain: SAVISQKPSRDICQRGTSLTIQCQVDSQVTMMFWYRQQPGQSLTLIATANQGSEATYESGFVIDKFPISRPNLTFSTLTVSNMSPEDSSIYLCSVEDWRGHWGYTFGSGTRLTVV.

This clone was observed once. The rearrangement uses TRBV28 and TRBJ2-7, with 12 bases aligning to TRBD2. V was pared by 5 bases and J by 3 bases, with 11 bases of the junction left unmatched. The CDR3 has 17 amino acids. CDR1 and CDR2 from the germline V gene are MDHEN and SYDVKM. The CDR3 coding sequence is TGTGCCAGCAGTCTCCTCTTCGGGACTAGCGGGTTCTACGAGCAGTACTTC. Protein product: CASSLLFGTSGFYEQYF. The variable domain in full, completed from reference TRBV28 and TRBJ2-7, reads DVKVTQSSRYLVKRTGEKVFLECVQDMDHENMFWYRQDPGLGLRLIYFSYDVKMKEKGDIPEGYSVSREKKERFSLILESASTNQTSMYLCASSLLFGTSGFYEQYFGPGTRLTVT.

The chain uses TRBV9 and TRBJ2-1; 7 bases are a match to TRBD2. Germline V lookup: CDR1 SGDLS, CDR2 YYNGEE. Trimming at V came to 4 bases and at J to 7 bases, leaving 8 bases not matched to a gene. This CDR3 is 14 amino acids long. The CDR3 is CASSPGLGKNEQFF. The CDR3 DNA reads as TGTGCCAGCAGCCCCGGACTAGGCAAAAATGAGCAGTTCTTC. Using reference TRBV9 and TRBJ2-1 for the parts outside the CDR3, the full variable domain is DSGVTQTPKHLITATGQRVTLRCSPRSGDLSVYWYQQSLDQGLQFLIQYYNGEERAKGNILERFSAQQFPDLHSELNLSSLELGDSALYFCASSPGLGKNEQFFGPGTRLTVL.